This TCR beta chain was identified during a study of cytomegalovirus exposure and HLA in healthy donors. Deletions cut 3 bases from V and 1 base from J, with 12 bases between. CDR1 is GTSNPN, CDR2 SVGIG, per germline (reference sequence). This CDR3 has 14 amino acids. The PCR employed 60 Vbeta primers together with 13 Jbeta primers. Only in-frame clones appear in the TCRdb table, and some are missing; sequencing was by immunoSEQ multiplex PCR. The repertoire includes roughly 100,000 clones, around 15% of them detected once, and approximately 0.8% sits in the top ten. The TCR sequence derives from a female donor in good health and CMV-seronegative. The chain employs TRBV30 and TRBJ1-1, with D possibly TRBD1 on 6 matching bases. What was sequenced was PBMCs. The CDR3 coding sequence is TGTGCCTGGAGGCAGGGGAGTAGGAACACTGAAGCTTTCTTT. It encodes CAWRQGSRNTEAFF. Looking up the rest from reference TRBV30 and TRBJ1-1 gives the full variable domain: SQTIHQWPATLVQPVGSPLSLECTVEGTSNPNLYWYRQAAGRGLQLLFYSVGIGQISSEVPQNLSASRPQDRQFILSSKKLLLSDSGFYLCAWRQGSRNTEAFFGQGTRLTVV.